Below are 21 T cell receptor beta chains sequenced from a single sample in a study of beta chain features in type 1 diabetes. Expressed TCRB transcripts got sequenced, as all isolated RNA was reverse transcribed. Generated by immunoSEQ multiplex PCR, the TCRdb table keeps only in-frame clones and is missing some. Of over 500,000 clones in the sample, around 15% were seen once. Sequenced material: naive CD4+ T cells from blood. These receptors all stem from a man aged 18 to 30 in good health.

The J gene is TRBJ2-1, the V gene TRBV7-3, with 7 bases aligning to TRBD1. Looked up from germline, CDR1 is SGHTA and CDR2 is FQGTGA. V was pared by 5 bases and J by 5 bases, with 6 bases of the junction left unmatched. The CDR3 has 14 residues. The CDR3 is CASSPHTGDNEQFF. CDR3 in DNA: TGTGCCAGCAGCCCCCACACAGGGGACAATGAGCAGTTCTTC. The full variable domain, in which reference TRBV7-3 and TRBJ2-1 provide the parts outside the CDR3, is GAGVSQTPSNKVTEKGKYVELRCDPISGHTALYWYRQSLGQGPEFLIYFQGTGAADDSGLPNDRFFAVRPEGSVSTLKIQRTERGDSAVYLCASSPHTGDNEQFFGPGTRLTVL.

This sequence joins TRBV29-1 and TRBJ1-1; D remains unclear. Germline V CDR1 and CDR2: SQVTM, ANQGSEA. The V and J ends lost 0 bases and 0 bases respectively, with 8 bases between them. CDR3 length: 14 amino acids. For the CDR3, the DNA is TGCAGCGTTGAAGAAGCGACATTGAACACTGAAGCTTTCTTT. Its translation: CSVEEATLNTEAFF.

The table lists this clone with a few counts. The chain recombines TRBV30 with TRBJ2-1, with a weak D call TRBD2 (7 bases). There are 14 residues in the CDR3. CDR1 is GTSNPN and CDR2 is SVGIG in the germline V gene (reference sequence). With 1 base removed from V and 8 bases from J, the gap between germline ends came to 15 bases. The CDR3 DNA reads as TGTGCCTGGAGTGCCGGGGGGCCACTAGATGAGCAGTTCTTC. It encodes CAWSAGGPLDEQFF.

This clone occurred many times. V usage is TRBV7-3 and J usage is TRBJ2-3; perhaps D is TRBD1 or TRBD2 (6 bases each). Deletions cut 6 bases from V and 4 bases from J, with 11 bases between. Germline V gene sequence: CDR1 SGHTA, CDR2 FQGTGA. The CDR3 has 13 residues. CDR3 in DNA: TGTGCCAGCAGTCGAGGGGGGCCAGATACGCAGTATTTT. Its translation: CASSRGGPDTQYF.

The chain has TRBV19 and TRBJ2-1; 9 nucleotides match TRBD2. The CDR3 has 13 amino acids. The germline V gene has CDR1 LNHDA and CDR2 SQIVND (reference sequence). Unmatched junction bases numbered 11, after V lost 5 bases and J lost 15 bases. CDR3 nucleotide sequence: TGTGCCAGTAGTGAGGGGATGGCGGGGGGGCCGTTCTTC. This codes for CASSEGMAGGPFF.

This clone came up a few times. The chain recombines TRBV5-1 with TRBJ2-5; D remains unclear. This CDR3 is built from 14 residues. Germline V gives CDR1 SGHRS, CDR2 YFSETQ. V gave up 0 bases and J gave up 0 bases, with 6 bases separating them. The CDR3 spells CASSLEGNQETQYF. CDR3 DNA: TGCGCCAGCAGCTTGGAAGGGAACCAAGAGACCCAGTACTTC.

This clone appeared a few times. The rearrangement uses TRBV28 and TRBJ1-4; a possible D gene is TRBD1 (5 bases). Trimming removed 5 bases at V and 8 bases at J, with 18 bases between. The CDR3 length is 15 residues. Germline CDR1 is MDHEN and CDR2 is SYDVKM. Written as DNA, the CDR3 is TGTGCCAGCAGTCCTCCGCCGGGGCTTCGGGAAAAACTGTTTTTT. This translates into CASSPPPGLREKLFF. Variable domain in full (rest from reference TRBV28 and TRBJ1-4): DVKVTQSSRYLVKRTGEKVFLECVQDMDHENMFWYRQDPGLGLRLIYFSYDVKMKEKGDIPEGYSVSREKKERFSLILESASTNQTSMYLCASSPPPGLREKLFFGSGTQLSVL.

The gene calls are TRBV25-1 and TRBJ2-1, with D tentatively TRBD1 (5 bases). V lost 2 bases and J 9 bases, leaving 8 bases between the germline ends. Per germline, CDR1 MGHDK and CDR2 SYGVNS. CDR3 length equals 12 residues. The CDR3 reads CASSEQGLEQFF. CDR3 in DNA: TGTGCCAGCAGTGAACAGGGCCTTGAGCAGTTCTTC.

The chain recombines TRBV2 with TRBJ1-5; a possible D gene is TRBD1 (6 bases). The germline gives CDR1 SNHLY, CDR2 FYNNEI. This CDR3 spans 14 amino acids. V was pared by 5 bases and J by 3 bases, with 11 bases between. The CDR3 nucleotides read TGTGCCAGCAGTCCCACAGGGCTCAATCAGCCCCAGCATTTT. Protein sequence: CASSPTGLNQPQHF. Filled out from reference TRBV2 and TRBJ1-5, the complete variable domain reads EPEVTQTPSHQVTQMGQEVILRCVPISNHLYFYWYRQILGQKVEFLVSFYNNEISEKSEIFDDQFSVERPDGSNFTLKIRSTKLEDSAMYFCASSPTGLNQPQHFGDGTRLSIL.

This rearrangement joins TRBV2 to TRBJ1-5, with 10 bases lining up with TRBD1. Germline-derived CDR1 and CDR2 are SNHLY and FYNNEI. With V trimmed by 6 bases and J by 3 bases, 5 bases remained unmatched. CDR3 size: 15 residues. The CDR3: CASSGQGVVNQPQHF. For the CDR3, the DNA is TGTGCCAGCAGCGGACAGGGGGTAGTCAATCAGCCCCAGCATTTT. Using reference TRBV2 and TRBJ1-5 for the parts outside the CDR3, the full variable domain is EPEVTQTPSHQVTQMGQEVILRCVPISNHLYFYWYRQILGQKVEFLVSFYNNEISEKSEIFDDQFSVERPDGSNFTLKIRSTKLEDSAMYFCASSGQGVVNQPQHFGDGTRLSIL.

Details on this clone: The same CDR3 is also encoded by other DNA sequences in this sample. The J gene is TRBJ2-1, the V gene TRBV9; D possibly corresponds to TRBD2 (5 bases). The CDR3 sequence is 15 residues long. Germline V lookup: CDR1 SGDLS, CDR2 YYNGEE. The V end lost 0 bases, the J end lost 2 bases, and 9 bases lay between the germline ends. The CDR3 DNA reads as TGTGCCAGCAGCGTAGCGCCGGGGACCTACAATGAGCAGTTCTTC. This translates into CASSVAPGTYNEQFF.

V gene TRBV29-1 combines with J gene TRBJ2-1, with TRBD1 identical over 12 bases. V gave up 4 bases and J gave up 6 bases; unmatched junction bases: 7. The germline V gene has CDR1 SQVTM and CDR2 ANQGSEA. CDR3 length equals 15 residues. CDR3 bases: TGCAGCGTTGCGCCGGGACAGGGGGCCGGCAATGAGCAGTTCTTC. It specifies CSVAPGQGAGNEQFF.

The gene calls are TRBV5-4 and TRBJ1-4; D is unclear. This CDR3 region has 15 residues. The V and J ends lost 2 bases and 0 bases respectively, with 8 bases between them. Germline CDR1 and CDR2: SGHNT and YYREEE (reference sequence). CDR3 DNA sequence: TGTGCCAGCAGCTTAGACAAGACAACTAATGAAAAACTGTTTTTT. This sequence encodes CASSLDKTTNEKLFF.

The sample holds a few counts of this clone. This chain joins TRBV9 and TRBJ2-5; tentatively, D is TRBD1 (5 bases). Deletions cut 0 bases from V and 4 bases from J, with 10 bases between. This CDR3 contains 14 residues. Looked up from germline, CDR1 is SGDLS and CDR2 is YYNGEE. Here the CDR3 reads CASSVDPQGETQYF. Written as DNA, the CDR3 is TGTGCCAGCAGCGTAGATCCGCAGGGAGAGACCCAGTACTTC.

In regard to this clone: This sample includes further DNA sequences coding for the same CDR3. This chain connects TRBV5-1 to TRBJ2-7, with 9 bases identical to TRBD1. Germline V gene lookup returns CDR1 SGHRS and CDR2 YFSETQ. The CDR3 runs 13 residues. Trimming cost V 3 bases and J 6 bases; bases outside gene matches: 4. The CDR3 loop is CASSSDRGGEQYF. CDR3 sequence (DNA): TGCGCCAGCAGCTCGGACAGGGGTGGCGAGCAGTACTTC.

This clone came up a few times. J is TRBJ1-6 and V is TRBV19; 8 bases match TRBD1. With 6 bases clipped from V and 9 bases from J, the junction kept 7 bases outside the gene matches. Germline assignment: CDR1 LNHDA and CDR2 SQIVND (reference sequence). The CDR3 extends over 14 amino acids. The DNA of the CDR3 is TGTGCCAGTAGCCGGACAGGGTCAGGTTCACCCCTCCACTTT. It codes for CASSRTGSGSPLHF. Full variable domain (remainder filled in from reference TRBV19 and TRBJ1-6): DGGITQSPKYLFRKEGQNVTLSCEQNLNHDAMYWYRQDPGQGLRLIYYSQIVNDFQKGDIAEGYSVSREKKESFPLTVTSAQKNPTAFYLCASSRTGSGSPLHFGNGTRLTVT.

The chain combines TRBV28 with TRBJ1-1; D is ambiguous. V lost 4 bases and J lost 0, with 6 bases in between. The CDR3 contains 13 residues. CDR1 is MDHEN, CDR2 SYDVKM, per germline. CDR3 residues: CASSSGLNTEAFF. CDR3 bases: TGTGCCAGCAGTTCCGGACTGAACACTGAAGCTTTCTTT.

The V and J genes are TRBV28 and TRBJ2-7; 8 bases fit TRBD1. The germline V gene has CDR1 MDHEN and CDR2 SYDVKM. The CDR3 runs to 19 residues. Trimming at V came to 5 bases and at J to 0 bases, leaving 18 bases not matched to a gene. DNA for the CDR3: TGTGCCAGCAGTGATCCCAGTCAGGGGGCTAGTAAATTCTCCTACGAGCAGTACTTC. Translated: CASSDPSQGASKFSYEQYF.

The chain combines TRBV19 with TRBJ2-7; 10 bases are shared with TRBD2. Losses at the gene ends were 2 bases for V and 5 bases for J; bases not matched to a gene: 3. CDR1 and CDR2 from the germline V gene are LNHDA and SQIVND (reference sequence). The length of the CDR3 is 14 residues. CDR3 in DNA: TGTGCCAGTAGTATATCTAGCGGGAGAAACGAGCAGTACTTC. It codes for CASSISSGRNEQYF. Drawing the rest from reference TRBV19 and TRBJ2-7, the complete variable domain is DGGITQSPKYLFRKEGQNVTLSCEQNLNHDAMYWYRQDPGQGLRLIYYSQIVNDFQKGDIAEGYSVSREKKESFPLTVTSAQKNPTAFYLCASSISSGRNEQYFGPGTRLTVT.

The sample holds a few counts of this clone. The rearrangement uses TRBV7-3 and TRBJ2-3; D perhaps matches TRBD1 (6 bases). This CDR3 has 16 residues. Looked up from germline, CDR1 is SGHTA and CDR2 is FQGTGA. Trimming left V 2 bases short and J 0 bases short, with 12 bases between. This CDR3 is CASSLWAGVSTDTQYF. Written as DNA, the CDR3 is TGTGCCAGCAGCTTATGGGCAGGGGTTAGCACAGATACGCAGTATTTT.

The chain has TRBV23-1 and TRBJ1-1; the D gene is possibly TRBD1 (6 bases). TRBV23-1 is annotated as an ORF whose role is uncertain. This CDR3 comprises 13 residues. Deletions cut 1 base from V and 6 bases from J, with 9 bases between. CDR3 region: CASSQLRQAEAFF. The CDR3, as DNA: TGCGCCAGCAGTCAATTGAGACAGGCTGAAGCTTTCTTT.